This record concerns one TCR beta chain sequence. The method was immunoSEQ multiplex PCR; TCRdb's version includes in-frame clones alone and lacks a portion of them. The profile shows tens of thousands of clones, 75% to 90% of them singletons. These data are taken from a study of blood T cell repertoires in COVID-19. About the research overall: Sources were T cells, B-cell-depleted T cells, or PBMCs; the material itself was cDNA or gDNA.

Per the germline V gene, CDR1 is MNHEY and CDR2 is SVGAGI. The CDR3 contains 16 residues. V gave up 4 bases and J gave up 1 base, with 15 bases separating them. This TCR came from a human donor in a cohort sampled during active COVID-19. Sequencing input: peripheral blood. The V call is TRBV6-5, the J call TRBJ2-3; possibly TRBD1 or TRBD2 for D (6 bases each). The CDR3 region is CASSSSGALGTDTQYF. The CDR3 DNA is TGTGCCAGCAGTTCCTCGGGGGCTCTAGGCACAGATACGCAGTATTTT.